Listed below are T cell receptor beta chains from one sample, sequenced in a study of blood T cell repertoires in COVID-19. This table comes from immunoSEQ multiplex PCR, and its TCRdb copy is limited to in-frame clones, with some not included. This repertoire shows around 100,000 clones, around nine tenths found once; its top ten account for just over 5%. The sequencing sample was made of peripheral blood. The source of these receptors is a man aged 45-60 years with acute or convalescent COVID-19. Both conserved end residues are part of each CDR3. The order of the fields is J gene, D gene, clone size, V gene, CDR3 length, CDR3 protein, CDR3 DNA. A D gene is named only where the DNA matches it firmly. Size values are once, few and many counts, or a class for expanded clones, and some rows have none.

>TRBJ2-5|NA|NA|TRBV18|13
CASSPDLEETQYF
TGTGCCAGCTCACCCGATTTAGAAGAGACCCAGTACTTC
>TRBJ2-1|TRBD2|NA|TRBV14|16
CASSPYRQRGYNEQFF
TGTGCCAGCAGCCCCTACCGCCAGCGGGGCTACAATGAGCAGTTCTTC
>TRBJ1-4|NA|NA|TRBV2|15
CASSESTGGNEKLFF
TGTGCCAGCAGTGAAAGCACCGGGGGGAATGAAAAACTGTTTTTT
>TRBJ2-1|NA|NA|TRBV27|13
CASSTPESNEQFF
TGTGCCAGCAGCACACCGGAGTCGAATGAGCAGTTCTTC
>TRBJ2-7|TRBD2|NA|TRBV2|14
CASSGLAGSLEQYF
TGTGCCAGCAGCGGACTAGCGGGGTCCTTGGAGCAGTACTTC
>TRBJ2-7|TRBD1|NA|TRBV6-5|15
CASSYSTGSSNEQYF
TGTGCCAGCAGTTACTCGACAGGGTCGAGCAACGAGCAGTACTTC
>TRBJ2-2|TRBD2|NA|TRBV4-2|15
CASSLSGRYTGELFF
TGTGCCAGCAGCCTTAGCGGGAGGTACACCGGGGAGCTGTTTTTT
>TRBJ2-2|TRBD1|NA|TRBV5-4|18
CASSPEGMGQGSTGELFF
TGTGCCAGCAGCCCCGAGGGTATGGGACAGGGGAGTACCGGGGAGCTGTTTTTT
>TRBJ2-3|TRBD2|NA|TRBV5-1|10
CASAGVTQYF
TGCGCCAGCGCGGGAGTTACGCAGTATTTT
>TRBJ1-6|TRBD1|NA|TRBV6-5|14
CASSRTGDGSPLHF
TGTGCCAGCAGCAGGACAGGGGACGGTTCACCCCTCCACTTT
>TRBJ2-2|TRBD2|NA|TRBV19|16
CASTREAPQNTGELFF
TGTGCCAGTACCCGGGAGGCCCCCCAGAACACCGGGGAGCTGTTTTTT
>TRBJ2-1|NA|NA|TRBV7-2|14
CASSPKGGLNEQFF
TGTGCCAGCAGCCCGAAGGGCGGGTTGAATGAGCAGTTCTTC
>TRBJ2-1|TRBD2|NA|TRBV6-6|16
CASSYRGGTVSDEQFF
TGTGCCAGCAGTTACAGGGGAGGGACTGTCAGCGATGAGCAGTTCTTC
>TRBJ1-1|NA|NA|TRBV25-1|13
CASSGFINTEAFF
TGTGCCAGCAGTGGTTTTATTAACACTGAAGCTTTCTTT
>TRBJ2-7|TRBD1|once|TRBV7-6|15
CASSLGQGGFYEQYF
TGTGCCAGCAGCTTAGGACAGGGCGGCTTCTACGAGCAGTACTTC
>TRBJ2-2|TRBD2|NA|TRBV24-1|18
CATSDGVVVAGDTGELFF
TGTGCCACCAGTGATGGGGTCGTAGTAGCGGGGGACACCGGGGAGCTGTTTTTT
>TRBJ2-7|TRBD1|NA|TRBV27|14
CASSWTGGEYEQYF
TGTGCCAGCAGCTGGACAGGGGGTGAATACGAGCAGTACTTC
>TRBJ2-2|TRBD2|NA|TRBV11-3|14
CASSLSGRGGELFF
TGTGCCAGCAGCCTTAGCGGGAGGGGCGGGGAGCTGTTTTTT
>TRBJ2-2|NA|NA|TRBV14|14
CASSQELNTGELFF
TGTGCCAGCAGCCAGGAGCTGAACACCGGGGAGCTGTTTTTT
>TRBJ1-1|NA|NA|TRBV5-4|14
CASSRPDRNTEAFF
TGTGCCAGCAGCCGACCGGACAGGAACACTGAAGCTTTCTTT
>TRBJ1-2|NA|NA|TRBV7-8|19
CASSREGPTEGKRVYGYTF
TGTGCCAGCAGCAGGGAGGGTCCCACGGAGGGAAAAAGAGTCTATGGCTACACCTTC
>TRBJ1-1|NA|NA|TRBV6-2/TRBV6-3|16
CASSRAGARKNTEAFF
TGTGCCAGCAGCCGGGCAGGGGCTCGGAAGAACACTGAAGCTTTCTTT
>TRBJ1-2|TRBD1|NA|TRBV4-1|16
CASSRGPGQGNYGYTF
TGCGCCAGCAGCCGAGGCCCGGGACAGGGGAACTATGGCTACACCTTC
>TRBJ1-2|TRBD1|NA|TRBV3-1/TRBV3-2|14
CASSRRDRDYGYTF
TGTGCCAGCAGCCGAAGGGACAGGGACTATGGCTACACCTTC
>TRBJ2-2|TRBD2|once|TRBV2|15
CASRTDGGVTGELFF
TGTGCCAGCAGGACGGATGGGGGGGTCACCGGGGAGCTGTTTTTT
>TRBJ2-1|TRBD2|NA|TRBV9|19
CASSSSGTSGRRGYNEQFF
TGTGCCAGCAGTAGTTCCGGGACTAGCGGGAGACGGGGATACAATGAGCAGTTCTTC
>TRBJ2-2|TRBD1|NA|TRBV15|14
CATSRRQGNGELFF
TGTGCCACCAGCAGGAGACAGGGGAACGGGGAGCTGTTTTTT
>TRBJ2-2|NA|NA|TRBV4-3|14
CASSQVGGTGELFF
TGCGCCAGCAGCCAAGTGGGGGGCACCGGGGAGCTGTTTTTT
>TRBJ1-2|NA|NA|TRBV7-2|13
CASSSLRAGGYTF
TGTGCCAGCAGCTCCCTTCGTGCGGGTGGCTACACCTTC
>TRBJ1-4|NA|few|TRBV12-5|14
CASGLGGGHEKLFF
TGTGCTAGTGGTTTAGGTGGAGGTCATGAAAAACTGTTTTTT
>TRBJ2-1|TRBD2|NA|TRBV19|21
CASSSPPIAGVLWDSYNEQFF
TGTGCCAGTAGTTCCCCCCCTATTGCGGGAGTGTTATGGGACTCCTACAATGAGCAGTTCTTC
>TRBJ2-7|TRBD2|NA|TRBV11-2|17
CASSSTPGLAGEIQQYF
TGTGCCAGCAGCTCAACCCCGGGACTAGCGGGAGAAATTCAGCAGTACTTC
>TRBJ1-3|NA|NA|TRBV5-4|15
CASSLTQGSGNTIYF
TGTGCCAGCAGCCTCACCCAGGGATCTGGAAACACCATATATTTT
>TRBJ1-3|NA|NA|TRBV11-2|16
CASSLSHVSSGNTIYF
TGTGCCAGCAGCTTAAGCCACGTATCCTCTGGAAACACCATATATTTT
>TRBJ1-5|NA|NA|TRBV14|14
CASSQVVGDQPQHF
TGTGCCAGCAGCCAAGTGGTAGGGGATCAGCCCCAGCATTTT
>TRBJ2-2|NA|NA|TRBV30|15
CAWSVPRQRAEELFF
TGTGCCTGGAGTGTACCGCGACAAAGAGCGGAAGAGCTGTTTTTT
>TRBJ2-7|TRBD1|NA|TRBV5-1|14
CASSLDRGEYEQYF
TGCGCCAGCAGCTTGGACAGGGGTGAATACGAGCAGTACTTC
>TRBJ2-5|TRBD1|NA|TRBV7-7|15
CASSLWSGGQETQYF
TGTGCCAGCAGCTTATGGTCAGGGGGCCAGGAGACCCAGTACTTC
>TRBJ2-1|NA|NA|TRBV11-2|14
CASSHSRAYNEQFF
TGTGCCAGCAGCCACTCTCGGGCCTACAATGAGCAGTTCTTC
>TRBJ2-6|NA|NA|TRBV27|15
CASSFSGAGANVLTF
TGTGCCAGCAGTTTTTCGGGGGCTGGGGCCAACGTCCTGACTTTC
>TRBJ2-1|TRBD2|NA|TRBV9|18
CASTHDTTSGRANNEQFF
TGTGCCAGCACTCACGACACCACAAGCGGGAGGGCCAACAATGAGCAGTTCTTC
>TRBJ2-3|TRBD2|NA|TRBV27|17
CASRRIGTSGPTDTQYF
TGTGCCAGCAGACGGATCGGGACTAGCGGTCCCACAGATACGCAGTATTTT
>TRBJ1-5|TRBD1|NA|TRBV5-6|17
CASSSWGAGGVGQPQHF
TGTGCCAGCAGCTCCTGGGGAGCAGGGGGCGTGGGTCAGCCCCAGCATTTT
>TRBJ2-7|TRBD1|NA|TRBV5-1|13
CASSHGQGYEQYF
TGCGCCAGCAGCCACGGACAGGGCTACGAGCAGTACTTC
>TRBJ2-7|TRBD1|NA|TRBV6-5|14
CASSPVDRAYEQYF
TGTGCCAGCAGTCCCGTCGACAGGGCCTACGAGCAGTACTTC
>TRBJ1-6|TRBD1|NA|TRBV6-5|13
CASTGQGNSPLHF
TGTGCCAGTACGGGACAGGGAAATTCACCCCTCCACTTT
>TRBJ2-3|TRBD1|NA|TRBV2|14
CASLGQGTGDTQYF
TGTGCCAGCCTAGGACAGGGGACAGGAGATACGCAGTATTTT
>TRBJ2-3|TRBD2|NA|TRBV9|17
CASSVGRGLANTDTQYF
TGTGCCAGCAGCGTAGGGCGGGGACTAGCGAACACAGATACGCAGTATTTT
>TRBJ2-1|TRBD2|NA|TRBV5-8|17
CASSVTLTSGNYNEQFF
TGTGCCAGCAGCGTCACTCTTACTAGCGGGAATTACAATGAGCAGTTCTTC
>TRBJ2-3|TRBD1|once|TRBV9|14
CASSPGQVTDTQYF
TGTGCCAGCAGCCCTGGACAGGTGACAGATACGCAGTATTTT
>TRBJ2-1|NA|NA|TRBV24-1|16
CATSDSNPSAYNEQFF
TGTGCCACCAGTGACTCCAACCCTAGCGCCTACAATGAGCAGTTCTTC
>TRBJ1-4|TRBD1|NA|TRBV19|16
CASSTGQEGSNEKLFF
TGTGCCAGTAGTACGGGACAGGAGGGTAGTAATGAAAAACTGTTTTTT
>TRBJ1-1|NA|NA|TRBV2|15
CASSEALQGWTEAFF
TGTGCCAGCAGTGAAGCGCTTCAGGGCTGGACTGAAGCTTTCTTT
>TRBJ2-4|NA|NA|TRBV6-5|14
CASSPELAKNIQYF
TGTGCCAGCAGTCCGGAGCTAGCCAAAAACATTCAGTACTTC
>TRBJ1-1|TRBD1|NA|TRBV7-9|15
CASRSGTGMNTEAFF
TGTGCCAGCAGATCCGGGACAGGGATGAACACTGAAGCTTTCTTT
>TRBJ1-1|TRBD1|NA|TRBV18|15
CASSLGTGRDTEAFF
TGTGCCAGCTCCCTCGGGACAGGGCGAGACACTGAAGCTTTCTTT
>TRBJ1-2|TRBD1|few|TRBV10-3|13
CANSGQGDYGYTF
TGTGCCAACTCGGGACAGGGAGACTATGGCTACACCTTC
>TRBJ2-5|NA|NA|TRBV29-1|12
CSTTDSRETQYF
TGCAGCACAACGGACAGTCGAGAGACCCAGTACTTC
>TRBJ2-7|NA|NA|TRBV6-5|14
CASSYGKARAEQYF
TGTGCCAGCAGTTACGGAAAAGCGAGGGCCGAGCAGTACTTC